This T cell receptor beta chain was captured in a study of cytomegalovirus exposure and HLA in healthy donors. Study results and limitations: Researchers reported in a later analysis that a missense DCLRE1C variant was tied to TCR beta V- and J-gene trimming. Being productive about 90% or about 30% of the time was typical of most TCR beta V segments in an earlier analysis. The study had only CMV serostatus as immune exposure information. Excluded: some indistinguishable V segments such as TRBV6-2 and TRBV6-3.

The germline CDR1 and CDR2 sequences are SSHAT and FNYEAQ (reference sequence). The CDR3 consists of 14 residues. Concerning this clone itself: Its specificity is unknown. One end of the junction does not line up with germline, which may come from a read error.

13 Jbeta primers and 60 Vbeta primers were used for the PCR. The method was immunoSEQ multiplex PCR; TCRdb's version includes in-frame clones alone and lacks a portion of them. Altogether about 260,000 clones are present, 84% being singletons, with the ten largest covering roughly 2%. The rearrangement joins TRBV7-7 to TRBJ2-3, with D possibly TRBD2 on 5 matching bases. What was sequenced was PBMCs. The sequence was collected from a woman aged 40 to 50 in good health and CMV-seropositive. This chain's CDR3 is CASSSGKGTDTQYF. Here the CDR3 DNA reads TGTGCTAGCAGCTCCGGGAAAGGCACAGATACGCAGTATTTT.